The text below deals with one T cell receptor beta chain. The antigen it binds to is not known. Base qualities were left out, and no much larger clone turns up one base away. TCRbeta CDR3 regions were amplified from genomic DNA by means of the immunoSEQ Assay, a bias-controlled multiplex PCR. The published analysis was carried out like this. Nucleated cell counts per sample were estimated from amplification of reference gene primers within the assay. Sequence reads were collapsed and filtered to measure the absolute abundance of every unique TCRbeta CDR3 rearrangement. Productive Simpson clonality was computed per sample as the square root of Simpson's diversity index over productive rearrangements. The clones in this table, taken by TCRdb from immuneACCESS, are in-frame only. Not every clone is retained; where verified, under half of the shortfall comes from an unresolved V gene, and the cause of the rest is unknown. V, J and clone size reflect that table, while D and trimming were determined from the DNA. Present in this sample are about 300,000 clones, 80% to 95% of which were seen just once. The ten biggest clones cover 1.1% of the sample.

The germline V gene supplies CDR1 SNHLY and CDR2 FYNNEI. Unmatched junction bases come to 7, with V trimmed by 6 bases and J by 8 bases. The CDR3 runs 13 residues from the cysteine to the phenylalanine. Only the CDR3 region is kept as DNA, spanning 39 bases read in frame from base 1. This sample was taken from a study of blood T cell repertoires in COVID-19 (TCRdb year 2020). For context, the study as a whole: Samples covering the acute and convalescent phases of COVID-19 were provided by collaborators in the United States, Italy and Spain. The material from the prospective study consisted of cDNA or gDNA derived from T cells, B-cell-depleted T cells, or PBMCs. The dataset comprised deeply sampled blood TCRbeta repertoires from subjects exposed to, actively infected with, or recovered from COVID-19. A freely available public database, intended as a resource for researchers studying the immune response to SARS-CoV-2, is where the repertoires were released. Samples were obtained from the ongoing ImmuneRACE study (first 160 participants) and from 950 to 1,500 subjects provided by 6 global collaborators. A de-identified subject ID, COVID-19 status, age in years and sex were almost always included in the sample metadata. HLA class I and class II types, where available, came from metadata supplied by the sample provider rather than from assay-based typing. The paper's findings and limits, for the study overall: Clinical and demographic metadata were provided uncurated, with the amount varying by source and participant.

Enrolling through a virtual design, the prospective study's participants ranged in age from roughly 18 to 90 years and lived across roughly 24 United States geographic areas. Cohort assignment in the prospective study relied on participant-reported clinical history from a screening survey and a study questionnaire. ImmuneRACE Cohort 3 recovered participants were defined by two consecutive negative NP/OP PCR tests, healthcare professional clearance, or symptom resolution. Mobile phlebotomists in the prospective study collected whole blood, serum and a nasopharyngeal or oropharyngeal swab from every participant. Participants in the prospective study had the option to provide additional blood draws and questionnaires over a 2-month period. Prospective study blood samples were shipped either frozen or at room temperature before DNA extraction.

The receptor's source is a woman aged 25-40 years who had recovered from COVID-19. The chain is encoded by TRBV2 joined to TRBJ2-1; 7 nucleotides in the junction match TRBD1. The sample was PBMCs or T cells enriched from blood (not recorded which). The CDR3 region has the sequence CASRFYRGDEQFF. The DNA reads TGTGCCAGCAGGTTCTACAGGGGCGATGAGCAGTTCTTC.